Listed here are 19 T cell receptor beta chains from one sample, sequenced in a study of blood T cell repertoires in COVID-19. Profiled with immunoSEQ multiplex PCR; TCRdb holds only in-frame clones, not every one. Of about 75,000 clones in the sample, around 90% were seen once. The specimen sequenced was peripheral blood. The receptor source for this set is a human donor in a cohort sampled during active COVID-19.

The V gene is TRBV7-2, the J gene TRBJ1-2; D gene uncertain. Germline lookup yields CDR1 SGHTA and CDR2 FQGNSA. The CDR3 has 13 residues. V was cut by 4 bases and J by 8 bases, with 14 bases left in between. CDR3 sequence (DNA): TGTGCCAGCAGCTCAGCCGAGGCGCTGGGCTACACCTTC. It yields the protein CASSSAEALGYTF.

The chain combines TRBV19 with TRBJ1-5; 7 bases are a match to TRBD1. The CDR3 is made up of 13 amino acids. CDR1 is LNHDA, CDR2 SQIVND, per germline (reference sequence). The V and J ends lost 6 bases and 6 bases, in that order; junction bases with no gene match: 5. CDR3 DNA: TGTGCCAGTAGAGGGGGCGAGAGTCAGCCCCAGCATTTT. Its protein is CASRGGESQPQHF.

This chain joins TRBV19 and TRBJ2-5; 12 nucleotides align to TRBD1. The V segment lost 5 bases and the J segment 5 bases; nucleotides outside the gene matches: 6. The CDR3 sequence is 15 residues long. CDR1 LNHDA and CDR2 SQIVND come from the germline V gene (reference sequence). The CDR3 here is CASSSGTGGRETQYF. For the CDR3, the DNA is TGTGCCAGTAGTTCCGGGACAGGGGGCCGTGAGACCCAGTACTTC. Using reference TRBV19 and TRBJ2-5 for the parts outside the CDR3, the full variable domain is DGGITQSPKYLFRKEGQNVTLSCEQNLNHDAMYWYRQDPGQGLRLIYYSQIVNDFQKGDIAEGYSVSREKKESFPLTVTSAQKNPTAFYLCASSSGTGGRETQYFGPGTRLLVL.

The CDR3 DNA reads TGTGCCAGCAGCTTAAGAGAGGCCTCCGATGGCTACACCTTC. Protein: CASSLREASDGYTF. The chain has TRBV7-2 and TRBJ1-2; D is unclear. With 2 bases removed from V and 6 bases from J, the gap between germline ends came to 13 bases. Germline V CDR1 and CDR2: SGHTA, FQGNSA. This CDR3 has 14 residues. Based on the CDR3 plus reference TRBV7-2 and TRBJ1-2, the full variable domain is GAGVSQSPSNKVTEKGKDVELRCDPISGHTALYWYRQSLGQGLEFLIYFQGNSAPDKSGLPSDRFSAERTGGSVSTLTIQRTQQEDSAVYLCASSLREASDGYTFGSGTRLTVV.

The CDR3 here is CSVSGTRGSNEQFF. CDR3 in DNA: TGCAGCGTTTCGGGGACCCGGGGGTCCAATGAGCAGTTCTTC. V gene TRBV29-1 combines with J gene TRBJ2-1, with TRBD2 as a possible D gene (6 bases). The CDR3 covers 14 residues. The V gene lost 5 bases and the J gene lost 6 bases, with 17 bases spanning the gap. Germline V gives CDR1 SQVTM, CDR2 ANQGSEA.

CDR3 residues: CASRGMDRNTGELFF. CDR3 in DNA: TGTGCCAGCAGGGGGATGGACAGAAACACCGGGGAGCTGTTTTTT. The rearrangement links TRBV27 to TRBJ2-2; D is perhaps TRBD1 (6 bases). Trimming shortened V by 6 bases and J by 2 bases, and 13 bases separated the two germline ends. Per germline, CDR1 MNHEY and CDR2 SMNVEV (reference sequence). CDR3 length equals 15 residues.

The genes are TRBV28 and TRBJ2-1; no firm D call. CDR3 length: 14 amino acids. Trimming cost V 2 bases and J 0 bases, with 5 bases left between them. Looked up from germline, CDR1 is MDHEN and CDR2 is SYDVKM. The CDR3 reads CASSLDSSYNEQFF. Here the CDR3 DNA reads TGTGCCAGCAGTTTAGACTCCTCCTACAATGAGCAGTTCTTC.

CDR3 coding DNA: TGTGCCAGCAGTCCCGGGACAGGCAATCAGCCCCAGCATTTT. Protein: CASSPGTGNQPQHF. V is TRBV27 and J is TRBJ1-5, with 7 bases lining up with TRBD1. Germline loops: CDR1 MNHEY, CDR2 SMNVEV (reference sequence). The CDR3 totals 14 residues. Trimming removed 5 bases from V and 2 bases from J; junction bases left unmatched: 3.

The chain recombines TRBV19 with TRBJ1-5, with D unresolved. This CDR3 contains 14 residues. V was clipped by 8 bases and J by 4 bases, with 15 bases between them. Per germline, CDR1 LNHDA and CDR2 SQIVND (reference sequence). The CDR3 loop is CASFPPGTNQPQHF. Written as DNA, the CDR3 is TGTGCCAGTTTCCCCCCGGGTACAAATCAGCCCCAGCATTTT.

The chain links TRBV6-5 to TRBJ2-7; TRBD1 might be the D (6 bases). Germline V gene sequence: CDR1 MNHEY, CDR2 SVGAGI. Deletions cut 10 bases from V and 5 bases from J, with 15 bases between. The CDR3 is 12 residues long. The DNA for the CDR3 is TGTGCCACCGAATCATACAGGGACGAGCAGTACTTC. Translated: CATESYRDEQYF.

This chain joins TRBV28 and TRBJ2-2; a possible D gene is TRBD1 (6 bases). The CDR3 runs 14 residues. Germline CDR1 reads MDHEN; CDR2 reads SYDVKM. V was pared by 5 bases and J by 6 bases, with 13 bases between. CDR3 DNA sequence: TGTGCCAGCAGTATCCCCAGGGGACCCGGGGAGCTGTTTTTT. Protein product: CASSIPRGPGELFF.

The chain uses TRBV19 and TRBJ1-2, with D possibly matching TRBD1 (5 bases). The CDR3 loop spans 14 amino acids. Per germline, CDR1 LNHDA and CDR2 SQIVND (reference sequence). The germline V and J ends were trimmed by 7 bases and 1 base, with 13 bases remaining between them. CDR3 sequence (DNA): TGTGCCAGTACCGCAGGGATTGTTAACTATGGCTACACCTTC. Protein sequence: CASTAGIVNYGYTF.

The J gene is TRBJ2-3, the V gene TRBV6-5, with a possible D match to TRBD2 (5 bases). Germline V CDR1 and CDR2: MNHEY, SVGAGI. The CDR3 sequence is 14 residues long. Trimming removed 6 bases at V and 0 bases at J, with 10 bases between. CDR3 region: CASREVTSTDTQYF. Written as DNA, the CDR3 is TGTGCCAGCAGGGAGGTAACTAGCACAGATACGCAGTATTTT.

This clone was seen a single time. This chain uses TRBV25-1 with TRBJ2-1; 11 bases align to TRBD1. J was trimmed by 3 bases and V by 7 bases; bases with no gene match: 5. The CDR3 is 15 residues long. Germline CDR1 MGHDK, CDR2 SYGVNS. As DNA, the CDR3 is TGTGCCAGCATCGGGGACAGGGGGAACTACAATGAGCAGTTCTTC. Its translation is CASIGDRGNYNEQFF.

The chain joins TRBV18 to TRBJ1-5; 8 bases fit TRBD1. The CDR3 loop spans 17 amino acids. The V gene's germline CDR1 is KGHSH and CDR2 LQKENI. Trimming took 0 bases from V and 6 from J; bases not matched to a gene: 10. In nucleotides, the CDR3 is TGTGCCAGCTCACCACCGGCAAGGACAGGGATCCGTCAGCCCCAGCATTTT. Translated: CASSPPARTGIRQPQHF.

The sample holds one count of this clone. The chain has TRBV18 and TRBJ2-1; 9 positions match TRBD1. The CDR3 runs 15 residues. V trimming: 3 bases; J trimming: 5 bases; junction bases outside the gene matches: 5. CDR1 KGHSH and CDR2 LQKENI come from the germline V gene. CDR3 sequence (DNA): TGTGCCAGCTCACCTCTACAGGGGGCCGACAATGAGCAGTTCTTC. It is translated as CASSPLQGADNEQFF.

This chain uses TRBV18 with TRBJ2-1, with 9 bases lining up with TRBD1. V lost 0 bases to trimming and J lost 3 bases; unmatched junction nucleotides: 0. Germline CDR1 and CDR2: KGHSH and LQKENI. The CDR3 contains 15 residues. In DNA form, the CDR3 reads TGTGCCAGCTCACCACCGGGACAGGGCTACAATGAGCAGTTCTTC. Encoded protein: CASSPPGQGYNEQFF.

V gene TRBV4-1 combines with J gene TRBJ1-2; 8 bases match TRBD1. With 4 bases clipped from V and 4 bases from J, the junction kept 11 bases outside the gene matches. CDR3 length: 16 amino acids. Germline V gene lookup returns CDR1 MGHRA and CDR2 YSYEKL. CDR3 sequence (DNA): TGCGCCAGCAGCCTGTCGACAGGGGAGGTCACCTATGGCTACACCTTC. It translates to CASSLSTGEVTYGYTF.

The chain carries TRBV23-1 and TRBJ1-4; TRBD1 matches 8 bases. TRBV23-1 is recorded as an ORF, its role being uncertain. This CDR3 comprises 20 residues. V shed 1 base, J shed 1 base, and the junction held 14 bases outside the gene matches. The CDR3 nucleotides are TGCGCCAGCAGTCAATTAAGATGCGAACAGGGGGACGTAACTAATGAAAAACTGTTTTTT. Its translation is CASSQLRCEQGDVTNEKLFF.